A selection of T cell receptor beta chains follows, all from one sample in a study of memory CD4+ T cells and cytomegalovirus serostatus. Assay: immunoSEQ multiplex PCR; the TCRdb copy retains only in-frame clones and omits some. In the table there are about 61,000 clones, roughly four fifths of which are singletons. The sample was memory CD4+ T cells from blood. Source of these receptors: an adult in good health and CMV-seronegative. Both conserved end residues are part of each CDR3. D genes are given only for firm matches. A clone size is listed for some rows: how often the clone was seen (once, few, many), or a class if it is expanded.

clone size: NA
D gene: NA
J gene: TRBJ2-5
V gene: TRBV28
CDR3 DNA: TGTGCCAGCAGTTTGGAGACCGTCTCGGAGACCCAGTACTTC
CDR3 protein: CASSLETVSETQYF

clone size: NA
D gene: NA
J gene: TRBJ2-2
V gene: TRBV2
CDR3 DNA: TGTGCCAGCAGTCTACTAAAATCGAACACCGGGGAGCTGTTTTTT
CDR3 protein: CASSLLKSNTGELFF

clone size: NA
D gene: NA
J gene: TRBJ2-2
V gene: TRBV29-1
CDR3 DNA: TGCAGCGTTGGGGGGTCTACGAACACCGGGGAGCTGTTTTTT
CDR3 protein: CSVGGSTNTGELFF

clone size: NA
D gene: NA
J gene: TRBJ2-2
V gene: TRBV21-1
CDR3 DNA: TGTGCCAGCAGCATGTTTCCCATGGCACCTTCGAACGCCGGGGAGCTGTTTTTT
CDR3 protein: CASSMFPMAPSNAGELFF

clone size: NA
D gene: TRBD2
J gene: TRBJ2-2
V gene: TRBV19
CDR3 DNA: TGTGCCAGTAGTTTACCCTCTAGCGGGGGAAACACCGGGGAGCTGTTTTTT
CDR3 protein: CASSLPSSGGNTGELFF

clone size: NA
D gene: TRBD1
J gene: TRBJ1-2
V gene: TRBV7-2
CDR3 DNA: TGTGCCAGCAGCTTGACAGGGGCTGGCTACACCTTC
CDR3 protein: CASSLTGAGYTF

clone size: NA
D gene: NA
J gene: TRBJ2-3
V gene: TRBV5-1
CDR3 DNA: TGCGCCAGCTCCTTGGAGGGGTCCACAGATACGCAGTATTTT
CDR3 protein: CASSLEGSTDTQYF

clone size: NA
D gene: NA
J gene: TRBJ1-1
V gene: TRBV6-6
CDR3 DNA: TGTGCCAGCAGGAGGGGGGACGGGCGGGCTGAAGCTTTCTTT
CDR3 protein: CASRRGDGRAEAFF

clone size: once
D gene: NA
J gene: TRBJ2-6
V gene: TRBV19
CDR3 DNA: TGTGCCAGTAGTCCCCGGAGGGATTCTGGGGCCAACGTCCTGACTTTC
CDR3 protein: CASSPRRDSGANVLTF

clone size: NA
D gene: TRBD1
J gene: TRBJ2-7
V gene: TRBV7-2
CDR3 DNA: TGTGCCAGCAGGAAACCGGGACAGGGCAATTCCTACGAGCAGTACTTC
CDR3 protein: CASRKPGQGNSYEQYF

clone size: NA
D gene: TRBD1
J gene: TRBJ2-7
V gene: TRBV5-4
CDR3 DNA: TGTGCCACCACCAGCCCGGGACAGGGGCGGTACGAGCAGTACTTC
CDR3 protein: CATTSPGQGRYEQYF

clone size: NA
D gene: NA
J gene: TRBJ1-4
V gene: TRBV19
CDR3 DNA: TGTGCCAGTACCCATCGATTAGTTCACAGTGAAAAACTGTTTTTT
CDR3 protein: CASTHRLVHSEKLFF

clone size: NA
D gene: NA
J gene: TRBJ1-2
V gene: TRBV7-2
CDR3 DNA: TGTGCCAGCAGCTCTTATGGCTACACCTTC
CDR3 protein: CASSSYGYTF

clone size: NA
D gene: NA
J gene: TRBJ1-1
V gene: TRBV12-5
CDR3 DNA: TGTGCTAGTGGTTTGGTAGGGGGCACTGAAGCTTTCTTT
CDR3 protein: CASGLVGGTEAFF